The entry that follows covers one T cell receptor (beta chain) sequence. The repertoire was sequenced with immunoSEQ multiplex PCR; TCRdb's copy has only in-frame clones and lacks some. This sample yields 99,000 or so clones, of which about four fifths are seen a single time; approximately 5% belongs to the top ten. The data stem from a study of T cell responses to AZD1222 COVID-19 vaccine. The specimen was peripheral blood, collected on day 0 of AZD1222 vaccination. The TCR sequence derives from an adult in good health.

As DNA, the CDR3 is TGCGCCAGCAGCTTGGTCCCGCAACAAGAGACCCAGTACTTC. It specifies CASSLVPQQETQYF. The rearrangement joins TRBV5-1 to TRBJ2-5; D gene ambiguous. The CDR3 extends over 14 amino acids. V lost 0 bases, J lost 2 bases, and 8 bases lay in between. Germline V gene data show CDR1 as SGHRS and CDR2 as YFSETQ.